A selection of T cell receptor beta chains follows, all from one sample in a study of blood T cell repertoires in COVID-19. Some clones are missing from TCRdb's copy, which holds only in-frame ones; the method was immunoSEQ multiplex PCR. Among 55,000 to 85,000 clones, around 84% were seen once, and the ten largest hold 0.83%. Specimen: peripheral blood. The origin of the receptors is a woman aged 65 to 85 with acute or convalescent COVID-19. Both conserved end residues are trimmed from each CDR3. Not all rows give a size; the values are once, few, many and, for expanded clones, a class.

size: -; J: TRBJ2-1; V: TRBV3-1/TRBV3-2; CDR3: ASSQGGLAGTEQF
size: -; J: TRBJ1-2; V: TRBV19; CDR3: ASSIGRATVTNYGYT
size: -; J: TRBJ2-2; V: TRBV3-1/TRBV3-2; CDR3: ASRPGQYTGELF
size: -; J: TRBJ2-5; V: TRBV6-5; CDR3: ASETSGSETQY
size: -; J: TRBJ1-5; V: TRBV19; CDR3: ASSRTGGSVSNQPQH
size: -; J: TRBJ2-7; V: TRBV7-2; CDR3: ASSLARNSYEQY
size: -; J: TRBJ1-4; V: TRBV28; CDR3: ASSPPGHATNEKLF
size: -; J: TRBJ2-7; V: TRBV6-5; CDR3: ASSRPTGSYEQY
size: -; J: TRBJ2-7; V: TRBV7-8; CDR3: ASSLAEVAGTYEQY
size: -; J: TRBJ2-7; V: TRBV7-8; CDR3: ASSLGLAGVHEQY
size: -; J: TRBJ1-1; V: TRBV7-9; CDR3: ASSQGREEAF
size: -; J: TRBJ1-1; V: TRBV5-1; CDR3: ASSPQRSGDTEAF
size: once; J: TRBJ1-6; V: TRBV19; CDR3: ASSPNSRDNSPLH
size: -; J: TRBJ1-1; V: TRBV19; CDR3: ASRSWSVMNTEAF
size: -; J: TRBJ2-7; V: TRBV14; CDR3: ASTGTGGGVEQY
size: -; J: TRBJ1-5; V: TRBV30; CDR3: AWSSEGWDQPQH
size: -; J: TRBJ2-1; V: TRBV25-1; CDR3: ASTISLAGGYNEQF
size: medium-sized; J: TRBJ2-1; V: TRBV4-3; CDR3: ASSQDYRGQDNEQF
size: -; J: TRBJ1-3; V: TRBV5-1; CDR3: ASSSEGTYYSGNTIY
size: -; J: TRBJ1-1; V: TRBV3-1/TRBV3-2; CDR3: ASSNEGARTEAF
size: -; J: TRBJ2-1; V: TRBV19; CDR3: ASSIDPSSGLAYNEQF
size: -; J: TRBJ1-4; V: TRBV24-1; CDR3: ATSETGNKLF
size: few; J: TRBJ1-1; V: TRBV2; CDR3: ASRRVMNTEAF
size: -; J: TRBJ2-5; V: TRBV29-1; CDR3: SVTGLAGQETQY